The 4 T cell receptor beta chains listed next were all sequenced from one sample in a study of blood T cell repertoires in COVID-19. Here immunoSEQ multiplex PCR was the method, and the copy in TCRdb shows in-frame clones only, minus some. The sample includes roughly 200,000 clones, roughly 79% of them seen just once. Sequenced material: peripheral blood. The receptors derive from a woman between 35 and 50 years old with COVID-19, enrolled during active disease.

This clone appeared a few times. The chain carries TRBV6-5 and TRBJ2-7, with a weak D call TRBD1 (6 bases). V shed 4 bases and J shed 8 bases, with 18 bases lying between them. The CDR3 extends over 14 amino acids. CDR1 is MNHEY, CDR2 SVGAGI, per germline. The CDR3 here is CASSSNYRDRKQYV. CDR3 nucleotides: TGTGCCAGCAGTTCCAACTACAGGGACCGGAAGCAGTACGTC.

The chain joins TRBV11-2 to TRBJ1-4; D call uncertain. The V gene lost 3 bases and the J gene lost 0 bases, with 8 bases spanning the gap. CDR3 length: 15 amino acids. The germline V gene encodes CDR1 SGHAT and CDR2 FQNNGV. The CDR3: CASSFRGATNEKLFF. The CDR3, as DNA: TGTGCCAGCAGCTTCCGCGGTGCAACTAATGAAAAACTGTTTTTT. Filled out from reference TRBV11-2 and TRBJ1-4, the complete variable domain reads EAGVAQSPRYKIIEKRQSVAFWCNPISGHATLYWYQQILGQGPKLLIQFQNNGVVDDSQLPKDRFSAERLKGVDSTLKIQPAKLEDSAVYLCASSFRGATNEKLFFGSGTQLSVL.

The chain joins TRBV24-1 to TRBJ2-3, with D maybe TRBD2 (5 bases). The CDR3 spans 14 residues. The V and J ends lost 6 bases and 3 bases respectively, with 12 bases between them. Germline CDR1 and CDR2: KGHDR and SFDVKD. This CDR3 is CATSRGTGTDTQYF. The CDR3 bases are TGTGCCACCAGTCGGGGAACGGGGACAGATACGCAGTATTTT.

The V and J genes are TRBV2 and TRBJ2-5, with 12 bases aligning to TRBD2. CDR3 size: 14 residues. With V trimmed by 5 bases and J by 5 bases, 3 bases remained unmatched. The germline V gene encodes CDR1 SNHLY and CDR2 FYNNEI. The CDR3: CASSPSGGAETQYF. The CDR3 nucleotides read TGTGCCAGCAGTCCTAGCGGGGGGGCGGAGACCCAGTACTTC.